This TCR beta chain was found in a study of cytomegalovirus exposure and HLA in healthy donors. Study at large: Genetic ancestry analysis placed approximately 80% of the 300 to 500 donors that were genotyped in the Caucasian-associated cluster. Whole-study findings and limits: Reports indicated that the classifier achieved high specificity and sensitivity in diagnosing cytomegalovirus status. TCR beta V- and J-gene trimming, according to a later analysis, was linked to a missense DCLRE1C variant.

V was cut by 2 bases and J by 0 bases, with 4 bases left in between. Germline V lookup: CDR1 ENHRY, CDR2 SYGVKD. The CDR3 length is 13 residues. PCR involved 60 Vbeta and 13 Jbeta primers. Method: immunoSEQ multiplex PCR; TCRdb's copy keeps in-frame clones and lacks some. The data contain roughly 55,000 clones, 77% of them singletons. Concerning this clone: Its antigen is not known.

Those who donated were healthy bone marrow donors. The receptor was isolated from a female donor in good health and CMV-seronegative. The gene calls are TRBV10-3 and TRBJ1-1, with unresolved D. The sample consisted of PBMCs. The CDR3 region is CAISEQVNTEAFF. The DNA for the CDR3 is TGTGCCATCAGTGAGCAGGTGAACACTGAAGCTTTCTTT.